This T cell receptor beta chain was profiled in a study of PD-1 blockade in classical Hodgkin lymphoma. The CDR3 contains 15 residues. The trim removed 4 bases at V and 5 bases at J, leaving 11 bases unmatched. Per germline, CDR1 MNHNY and CDR2 SVGAGI (reference sequence). Here immunoSEQ multiplex PCR was the method, and the copy in TCRdb shows in-frame clones only, minus some. The data show approximately 80,000 clones, around nine tenths seen once. After autologous stem cell transplantation all patients relapsed, and prior brentuximab vedotin exposure differed between cohorts. The chain carries TRBV6-6 and TRBJ2-7; 7 positions match TRBD2. The material was peripheral blood mononuclear cells (PBMCs), obtained at baseline. This clonotype was sampled from a human donor with classical Hodgkin lymphoma. For the CDR3, the DNA is TGTGCCAGCAGTTCCTCCGGGGAGGGTCGGGACGAGCAGTACTTC. It specifies CASSSSGEGRDEQYF.